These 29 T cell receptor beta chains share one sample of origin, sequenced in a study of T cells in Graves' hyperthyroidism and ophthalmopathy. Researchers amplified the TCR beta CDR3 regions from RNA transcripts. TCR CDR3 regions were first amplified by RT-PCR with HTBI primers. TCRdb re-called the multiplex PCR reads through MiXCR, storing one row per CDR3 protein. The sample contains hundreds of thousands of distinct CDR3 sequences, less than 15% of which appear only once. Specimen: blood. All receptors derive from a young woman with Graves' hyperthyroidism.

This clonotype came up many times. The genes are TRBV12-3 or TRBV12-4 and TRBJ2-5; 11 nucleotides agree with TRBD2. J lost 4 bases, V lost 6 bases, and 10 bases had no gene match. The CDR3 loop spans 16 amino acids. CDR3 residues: CASSPMGTSGSETQYF. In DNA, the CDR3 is TGTGCCAGCAGCCCTATGGGGACTAGCGGTTCAGAGACCCAGTACTTC.

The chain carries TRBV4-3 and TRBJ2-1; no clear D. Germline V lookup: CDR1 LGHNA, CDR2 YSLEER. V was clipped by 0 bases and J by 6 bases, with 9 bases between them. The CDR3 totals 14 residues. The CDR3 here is CASSQEPRVNEQFF. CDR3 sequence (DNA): TGCGCCAGCAGCCAAGAACCTCGGGTCAATGAGCAGTTCTTC.

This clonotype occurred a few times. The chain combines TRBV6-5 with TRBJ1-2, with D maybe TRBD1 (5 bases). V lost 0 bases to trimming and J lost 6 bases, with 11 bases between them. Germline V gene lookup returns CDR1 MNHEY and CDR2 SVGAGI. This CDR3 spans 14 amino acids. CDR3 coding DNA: TGTGCCAGCAGTTACTCTATGGGGCGCGATGGCTACACCTTC. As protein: CASSYSMGRDGYTF.

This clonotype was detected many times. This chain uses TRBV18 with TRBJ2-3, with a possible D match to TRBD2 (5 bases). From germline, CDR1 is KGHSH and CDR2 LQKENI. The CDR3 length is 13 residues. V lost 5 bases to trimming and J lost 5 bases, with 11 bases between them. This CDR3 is CASSSGEIDTQYF. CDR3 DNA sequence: TGTGCCAGCTCATCCGGGGAGATAGATACGCAGTATTTT.

This chain's CDR3 is CAWLGPPGTGANVLTF. DNA of the CDR3: TGTGCCTGGCTCGGGCCCCCAGGGACTGGGGCCAACGTCCTGACTTTC. The V gene is TRBV30, the J gene TRBJ2-6, with D possibly TRBD1 on 5 matching bases. The CDR3 is made up of 16 amino acids. With 5 bases removed from V and 2 bases from J, the gap between germline ends came to 16 bases. Germline assignment: CDR1 GTSNPN and CDR2 SVGIG (reference sequence).

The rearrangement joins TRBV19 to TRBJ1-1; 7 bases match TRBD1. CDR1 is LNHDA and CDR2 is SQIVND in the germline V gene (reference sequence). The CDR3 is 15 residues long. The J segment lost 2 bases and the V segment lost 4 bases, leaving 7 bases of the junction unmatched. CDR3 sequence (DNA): TGTGCCAGTAGTAGAGGACAGGTTGGCAACACTGAAGCTTTCTTT. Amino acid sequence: CASSRGQVGNTEAFF.

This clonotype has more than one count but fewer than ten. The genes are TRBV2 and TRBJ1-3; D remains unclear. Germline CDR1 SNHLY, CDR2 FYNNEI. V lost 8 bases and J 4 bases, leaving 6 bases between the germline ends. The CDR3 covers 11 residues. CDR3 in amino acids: CASLIGNTIYF. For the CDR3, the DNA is TGTGCCAGCTTGATCGGAAACACCATATATTTT. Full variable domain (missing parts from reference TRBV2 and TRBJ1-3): EPEVTQTPSHQVTQMGQEVILRCVPISNHLYFYWYRQILGQKVEFLVSFYNNEISEKSEIFDDQFSVERPDGSNFTLKIRSTKLEDSAMYFCASLIGNTIYFGEGSWLTVV.

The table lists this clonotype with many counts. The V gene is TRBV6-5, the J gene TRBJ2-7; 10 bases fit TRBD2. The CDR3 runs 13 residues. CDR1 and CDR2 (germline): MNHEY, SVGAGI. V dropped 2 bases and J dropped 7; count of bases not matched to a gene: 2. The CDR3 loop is CASSYELAGEQYF. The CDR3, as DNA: TGTGCCAGCAGTTACGAACTAGCGGGAGAGCAGTACTTC.

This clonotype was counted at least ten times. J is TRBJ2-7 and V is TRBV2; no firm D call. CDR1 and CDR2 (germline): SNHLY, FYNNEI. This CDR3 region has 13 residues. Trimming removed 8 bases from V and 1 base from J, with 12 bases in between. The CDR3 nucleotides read TGTGCCAGCTTCGGTTCTACTTCCTACGAGCAGTACTTC. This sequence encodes CASFGSTSYEQYF. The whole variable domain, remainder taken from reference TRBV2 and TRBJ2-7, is EPEVTQTPSHQVTQMGQEVILRCVPISNHLYFYWYRQILGQKVEFLVSFYNNEISEKSEIFDDQFSVERPDGSNFTLKIRSTKLEDSAMYFCASFGSTSYEQYFGPGTRLTVT.

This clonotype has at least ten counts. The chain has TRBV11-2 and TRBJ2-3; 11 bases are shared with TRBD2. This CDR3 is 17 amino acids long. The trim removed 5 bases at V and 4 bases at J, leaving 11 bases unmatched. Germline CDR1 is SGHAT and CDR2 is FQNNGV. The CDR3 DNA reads TGTGCCAGCAGCAAGGGGCCTCTAGCGGGAGGCGCAGATACGCAGTATTTT. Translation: CASSKGPLAGGADTQYF.

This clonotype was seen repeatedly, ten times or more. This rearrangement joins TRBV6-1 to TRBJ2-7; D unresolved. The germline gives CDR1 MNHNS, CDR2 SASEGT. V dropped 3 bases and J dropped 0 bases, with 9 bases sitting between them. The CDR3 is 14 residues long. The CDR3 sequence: CASSESLSSYEQYF. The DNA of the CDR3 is TGTGCCAGCAGTGAGTCTTTGAGCTCCTACGAGCAGTACTTC.

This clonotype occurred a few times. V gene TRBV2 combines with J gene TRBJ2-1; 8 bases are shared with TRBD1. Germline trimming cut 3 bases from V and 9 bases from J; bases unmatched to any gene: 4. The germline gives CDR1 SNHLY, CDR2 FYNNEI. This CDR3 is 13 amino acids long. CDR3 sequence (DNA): TGTGCCAGCAGTGACCAGGGGGCAAGTGAGCAGTTCTTC. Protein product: CASSDQGASEQFF.

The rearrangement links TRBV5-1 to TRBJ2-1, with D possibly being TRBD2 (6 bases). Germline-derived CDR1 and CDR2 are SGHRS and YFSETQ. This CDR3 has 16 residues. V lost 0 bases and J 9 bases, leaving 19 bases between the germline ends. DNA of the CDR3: TGCGCCAGCAGCTTGGTGCGGCGGGAAAGGATAAGTGAGCAGTTCTTC. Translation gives CASSLVRRERISEQFF.

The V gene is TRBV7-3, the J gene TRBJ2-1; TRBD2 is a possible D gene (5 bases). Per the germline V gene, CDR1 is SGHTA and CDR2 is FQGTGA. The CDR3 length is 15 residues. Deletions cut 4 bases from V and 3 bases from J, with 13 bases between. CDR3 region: CASSSIALYYNEQFF. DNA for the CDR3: TGTGCCAGCAGCTCGATAGCGCTATACTACAATGAGCAGTTCTTC.

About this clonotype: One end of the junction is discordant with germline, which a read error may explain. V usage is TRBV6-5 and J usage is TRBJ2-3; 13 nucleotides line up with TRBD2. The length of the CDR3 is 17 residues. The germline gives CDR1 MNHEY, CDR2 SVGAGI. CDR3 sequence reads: CTSSYPPLAGGRRTQYF. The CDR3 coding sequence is TGTACCAGCAGTTACCCCCCACTAGCGGGAGGGCGGCGGACGCAGTATTTT.

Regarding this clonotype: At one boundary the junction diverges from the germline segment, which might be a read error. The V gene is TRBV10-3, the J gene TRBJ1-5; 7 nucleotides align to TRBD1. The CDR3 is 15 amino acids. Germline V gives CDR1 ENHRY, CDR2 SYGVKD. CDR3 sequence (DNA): TGCGCCATCAGGGGGGAGGGAGTTCTAGATCAGCCCCAGCATTTT. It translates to CAIRGEGVLDQPQHF.

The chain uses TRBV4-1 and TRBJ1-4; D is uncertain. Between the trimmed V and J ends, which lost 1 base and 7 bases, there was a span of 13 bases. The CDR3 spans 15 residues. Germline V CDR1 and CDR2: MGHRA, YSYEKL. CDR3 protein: CASSQGVGLGEKLFF. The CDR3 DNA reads TGCGCCAGCAGCCAAGGCGTCGGGCTAGGTGAAAAACTGTTTTTT.

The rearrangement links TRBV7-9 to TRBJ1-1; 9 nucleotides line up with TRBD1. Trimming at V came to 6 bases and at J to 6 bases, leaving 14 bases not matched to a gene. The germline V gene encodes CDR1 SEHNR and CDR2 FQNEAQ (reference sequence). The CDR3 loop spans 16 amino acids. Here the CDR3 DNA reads TGTGCCAGCAGGGGTGACCCGGGACAGGGAACGGCTGAAGCTTTCTTT. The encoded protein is CASRGDPGQGTAEAFF.

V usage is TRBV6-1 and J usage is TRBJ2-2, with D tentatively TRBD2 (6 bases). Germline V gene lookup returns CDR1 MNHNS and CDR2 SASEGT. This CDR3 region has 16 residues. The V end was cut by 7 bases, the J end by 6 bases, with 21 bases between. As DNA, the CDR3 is TGTGCCAGCAAAAGAAACGGGCGGACTAACGCCGGGGAGCTGTTTTTT. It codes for CASKRNGRTNAGELFF.

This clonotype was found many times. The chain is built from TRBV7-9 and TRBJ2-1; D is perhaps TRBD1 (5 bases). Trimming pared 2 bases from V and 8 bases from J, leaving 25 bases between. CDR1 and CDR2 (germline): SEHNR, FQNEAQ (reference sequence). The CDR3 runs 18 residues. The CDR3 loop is CASSLSPRGRQPVDEQFF. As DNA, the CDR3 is TGTGCCAGCAGCTTATCACCAAGGGGTCGCCAACCCGTGGATGAGCAGTTCTTC.

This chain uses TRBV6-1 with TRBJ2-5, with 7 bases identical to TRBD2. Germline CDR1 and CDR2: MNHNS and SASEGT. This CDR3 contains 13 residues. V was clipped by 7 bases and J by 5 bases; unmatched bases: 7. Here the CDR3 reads CASKTTSRETQYF. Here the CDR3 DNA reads TGTGCCAGCAAGACGACTAGCAGGGAGACCCAGTACTTC.

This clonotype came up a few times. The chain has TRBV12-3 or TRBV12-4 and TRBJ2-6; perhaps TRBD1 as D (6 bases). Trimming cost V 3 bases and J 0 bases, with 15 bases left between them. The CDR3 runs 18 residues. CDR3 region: CASSFGGQGLSGANVLTF. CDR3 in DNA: TGTGCCAGCAGTTTTGGGGGACAAGGACTCTCTGGGGCCAACGTCCTGACTTTC.

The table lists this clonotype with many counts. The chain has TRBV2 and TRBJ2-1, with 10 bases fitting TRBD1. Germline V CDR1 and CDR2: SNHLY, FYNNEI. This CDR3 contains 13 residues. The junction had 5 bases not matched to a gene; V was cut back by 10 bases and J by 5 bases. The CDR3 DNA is TGTGCCAACGACAGGGGGCGGGACAATGAGCAGTTCTTC. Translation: CANDRGRDNEQFF.

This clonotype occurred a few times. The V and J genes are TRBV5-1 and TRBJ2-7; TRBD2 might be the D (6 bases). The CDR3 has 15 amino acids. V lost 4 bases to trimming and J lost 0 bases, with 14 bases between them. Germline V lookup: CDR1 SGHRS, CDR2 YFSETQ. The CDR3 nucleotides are TGCGCCAGCAGCCCAAGGGACTTTAGCTCCTACGAGCAGTACTTC. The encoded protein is CASSPRDFSSYEQYF.

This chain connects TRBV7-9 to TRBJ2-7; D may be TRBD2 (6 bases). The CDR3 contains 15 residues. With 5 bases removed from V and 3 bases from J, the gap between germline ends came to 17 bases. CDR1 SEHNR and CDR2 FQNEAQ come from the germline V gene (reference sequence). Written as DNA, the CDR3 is TGTGCCAGCAGCCCCCTTCGGCAGGGAGGCTACGAGCAGTACTTC. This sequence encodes CASSPLRQGGYEQYF.

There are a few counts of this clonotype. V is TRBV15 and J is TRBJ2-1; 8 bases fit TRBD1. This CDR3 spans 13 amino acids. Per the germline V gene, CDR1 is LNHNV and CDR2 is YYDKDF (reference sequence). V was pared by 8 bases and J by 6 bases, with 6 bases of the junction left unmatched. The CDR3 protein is CATGDRRPNEQFF. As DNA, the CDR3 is TGTGCCACCGGGGACAGGCGGCCCAATGAGCAGTTCTTC.

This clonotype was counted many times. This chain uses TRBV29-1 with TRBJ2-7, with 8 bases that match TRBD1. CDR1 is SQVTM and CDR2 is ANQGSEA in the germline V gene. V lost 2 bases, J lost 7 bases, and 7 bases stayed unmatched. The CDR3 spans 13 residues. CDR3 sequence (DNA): TGCAGCGTTGAAAGGCAGGGGGCGGGTGAGCAGTACTTC. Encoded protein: CSVERQGAGEQYF.

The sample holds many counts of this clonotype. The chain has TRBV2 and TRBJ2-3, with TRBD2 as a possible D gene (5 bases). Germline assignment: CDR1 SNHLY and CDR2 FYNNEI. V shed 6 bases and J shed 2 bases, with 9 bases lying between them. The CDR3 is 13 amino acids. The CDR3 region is CASRSGPTDTQYF. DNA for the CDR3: TGTGCCAGCAGGAGCGGACCCACAGATACGCAGTATTTT.

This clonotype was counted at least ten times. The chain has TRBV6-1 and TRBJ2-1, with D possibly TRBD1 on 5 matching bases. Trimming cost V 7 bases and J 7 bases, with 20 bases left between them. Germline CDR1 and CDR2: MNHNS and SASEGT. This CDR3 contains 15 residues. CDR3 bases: TGTGCCAGCAAAGGGGCGGAGTCAAGGGTGAATGAGCAGTTCTTC. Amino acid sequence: CASKGAESRVNEQFF.